This T cell receptor beta chain was sequenced for a study of regulatory T cells in long-lasting Graves disease. Sequencing libraries for TCR beta were prepared with iRepertoire HTBI primers and Arm-PCR of CDR3 regions. MiXCR, run by TCRdb on the multiplex PCR reads, gives a single entry per CDR3 protein. This table holds around 460,000 distinct CDR3 sequences, 20% to 25% found once. This clonotype was counted only a few times. As for time point: persistent/refractory GD, antithyroid drugs over 5 years with positive TRAb. With RNA extracted from PBMCs as input, the TCR library was made. The material was peripheral blood mononuclear cells (PBMCs), obtained when the disease was refractory, from a patient treated with antithyroid drugs. The sequence derives from a female donor with Graves disease.

The CDR3 DNA is TGCAGTTCCTCGGCAGGCCACGGGACTAGCGGGGGGACCTACGAGCAGTACTTC. Encoded protein: CSSSAGHGTSGGTYEQYF. The J gene is TRBJ2-7, the V gene TRBV20-1, with 15 positions matching TRBD2. Germline-derived CDR1 and CDR2 are DFQATT and SNEGSKA (reference sequence). The junction had 16 bases not matched to a gene; V was cut back by 8 bases and J by 2 bases. This CDR3 is 18 amino acids long.